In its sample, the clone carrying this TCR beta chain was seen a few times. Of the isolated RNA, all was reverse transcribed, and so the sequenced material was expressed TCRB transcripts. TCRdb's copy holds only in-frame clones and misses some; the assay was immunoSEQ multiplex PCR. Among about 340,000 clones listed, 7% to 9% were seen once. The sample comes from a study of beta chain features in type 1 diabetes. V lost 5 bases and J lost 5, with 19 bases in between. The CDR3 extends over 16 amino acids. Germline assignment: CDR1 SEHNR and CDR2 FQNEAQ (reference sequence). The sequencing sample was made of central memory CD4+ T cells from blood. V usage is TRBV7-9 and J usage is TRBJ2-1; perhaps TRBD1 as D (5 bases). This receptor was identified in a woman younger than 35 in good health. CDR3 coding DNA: TGTGCCAGCAGCCCACCCCGCCGGACACCAAACAATGAGCAGTTCTTC. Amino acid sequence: CASSPPRRTPNNEQFF.